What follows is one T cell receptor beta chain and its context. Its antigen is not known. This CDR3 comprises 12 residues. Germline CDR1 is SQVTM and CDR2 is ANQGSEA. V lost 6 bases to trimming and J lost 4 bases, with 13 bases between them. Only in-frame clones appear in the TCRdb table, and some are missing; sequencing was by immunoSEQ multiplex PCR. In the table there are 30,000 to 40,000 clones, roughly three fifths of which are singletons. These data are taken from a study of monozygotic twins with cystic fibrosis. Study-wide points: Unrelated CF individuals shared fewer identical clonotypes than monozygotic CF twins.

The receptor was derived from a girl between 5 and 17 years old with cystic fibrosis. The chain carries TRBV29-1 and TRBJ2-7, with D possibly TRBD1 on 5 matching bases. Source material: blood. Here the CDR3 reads CSVQTVGYEQYF. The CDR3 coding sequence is TGCAGCGTCCAGACAGTCGGGTACGAGCAGTACTTC.